This T cell receptor (beta chain) was retrieved from a study of cytomegalovirus exposure and HLA in healthy donors. Study findings and constraints: Near-uniform donor sequencing depth was presumed by presence/absence analyses.

Regarding this clone: The antigen remains unidentified.

The germline V gene has CDR1 SEHNR and CDR2 FQNEAQ (reference sequence). The CDR3 covers 13 residues. Trimming stripped 0 bases from V and 7 bases from J, with 7 bases between. The PCR was carried out with 60 Vbeta primers and 13 Jbeta primers. TCRdb's table, derived via immunoSEQ multiplex PCR, lists solely in-frame clones and lacks some. The table lists about 180,000 clones, about three quarters of them singletons, with around 1.6% in the top ten. The sequence derives from a young man in good health and CMV-seronegative. The chain combines TRBV7-9 with TRBJ2-4; D is perhaps TRBD2 (5 bases). The specimen sequenced was PBMCs. CDR3 amino acids: CASSLASGNIQYF. DNA for the CDR3: TGTGCCAGCAGCTTAGCCTCGGGGAACATTCAGTACTTC. The full variable domain, completed using reference TRBV7-9 and TRBJ2-4, is DTGVSQNPRHKITKRGQNVTFRCDPISEHNRLYWYRQTLGQGPEFLTYFQNEAQLEKSRLLSDRFSAERPKGSFSTLEIQRTEQGDSAMYLCASSLASGNIQYFGAGTRLSVL.